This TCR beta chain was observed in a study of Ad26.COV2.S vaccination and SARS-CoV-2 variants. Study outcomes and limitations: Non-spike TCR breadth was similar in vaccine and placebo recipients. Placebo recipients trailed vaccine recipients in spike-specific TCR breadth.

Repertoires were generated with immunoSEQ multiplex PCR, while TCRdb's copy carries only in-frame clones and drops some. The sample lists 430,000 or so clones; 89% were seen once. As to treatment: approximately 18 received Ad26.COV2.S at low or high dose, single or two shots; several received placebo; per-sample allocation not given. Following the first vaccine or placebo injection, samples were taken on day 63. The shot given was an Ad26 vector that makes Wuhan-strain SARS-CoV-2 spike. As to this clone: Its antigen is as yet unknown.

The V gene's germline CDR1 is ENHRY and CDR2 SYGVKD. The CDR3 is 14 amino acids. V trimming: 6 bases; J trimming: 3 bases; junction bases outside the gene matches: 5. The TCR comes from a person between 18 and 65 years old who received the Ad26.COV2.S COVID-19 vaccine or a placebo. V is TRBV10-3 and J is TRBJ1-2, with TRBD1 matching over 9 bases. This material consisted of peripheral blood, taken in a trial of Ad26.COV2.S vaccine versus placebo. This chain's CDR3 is CAIRDRGFDYGYTF. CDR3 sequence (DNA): TGTGCCATCAGGGACAGGGGTTTTGACTATGGCTACACCTTC.